This T cell receptor (beta chain) is drawn from a study of blood T cell repertoires in COVID-19. Looked up from germline, CDR1 is PRHDT and CDR2 is FYEKMQ (reference sequence). J lost 9 bases, V lost 5 bases, and 14 bases had no gene match. This CDR3 region has 17 residues. TCRdb's table, derived via immunoSEQ multiplex PCR, lists solely in-frame clones and lacks some. The profile shows about 240,000 clones, 88% of them singletons. This chain joins TRBV13 and TRBJ2-1, with 12 bases identical to TRBD1. The clonotype was recovered from a woman aged 25 to 39 with acute or convalescent COVID-19. The sequenced sample was peripheral blood. CDR3 bases: TGTGCCAGCAGCCTGAACGGGCCGGGACAGGGGGCCGTTGAGCAGTTCTTC. Residues: CASSLNGPGQGAVEQFF.